This TCR beta chain came from a study of molecular identifiers for immune sequencing clone quantification. Findings of the study overall: Effector cells kept over 99% of their molecules in clones above 20 RNA copies, while naive cells kept under 1% there. Jurkat TCR RNA spiked in from one cell reportedly remained identifiable amid some 950,000 naive cells.

Notes on this clonotype: Its antigen is unidentified.

Researchers sorted naive CD8 T cells as cells that were CD8+CD4-CCR7+CD45RA+. V was trimmed by 7 bases and J by 0 bases, leaving 20 bases between them. The length of the CDR3 is 17 residues. Germline CDR1 is SNHLY and CDR2 is FYNNEI. The use of previously described methods and listed TCR primers produced the bulk TCR libraries. TCRdb ran MiXCR on the PCR reads and lists one entry per CDR3 protein. In the table there are about 320,000 distinct CDR3 sequences, roughly 24% of which are singletons. The genes are TRBV2 and TRBJ2-3, with TRBD2 as a possible D gene (5 bases). The sequence derives from a human donor in good health. Some libraries in this study had Jurkat cell RNA spiked in. The sample comprised naive CD8+ T cells from blood, with Jurkat cell RNA spiked in. Subset indicated: FACS-sorted CD8+CD4-CCR7+CD45RA+ naive T cells. CDR3 bases: TGTGCCAGCACCCACTCTAGGGTAGCGCAAAGCACAGATACGCAGTATTTT. This encodes CASTHSRVAQSTDTQYF.